This TCR beta chain was sequenced for a study of identical twins. Findings of the study overall: Findings depended on cross-sectional statistics rather than tracking the same donors. It was out-of-frame TCR alpha sharing in monozygotic twins that models underestimated. Invariant T cells like MAIT and iNKT could partly confound the zero-insertion analyses.

This clonotype was detected a few times. Its antigen is as yet unknown. The trim removed 0 bases at V and 3 bases at J, leaving 8 bases unmatched. This CDR3 region has 16 residues. The germline V gene encodes CDR1 SGHRS and CDR2 YFSETQ. Template switching introduced a universal primer site, and the cDNA bore unique molecular identifiers. TCRdb re-analysed the 5' RACE reads in MiXCR, keeping a single row per CDR3 protein. In the table there are some 1,600,000 distinct CDR3 sequences, under 35% of which are singletons. The receptor was derived from a newborn girl in good health. Sequencing input: cord blood. The genes are TRBV5-1 and TRBJ2-5, with TRBD1 matching 7 bases. The CDR3, as DNA: TGCGCCAGCAGCTTGGGAGGGACAGTTGTTAAAGAGACCCAGTACTTC. Protein: CASSLGGTVVKETQYF. Complete variable domain (other parts from reference TRBV5-1 and TRBJ2-5): KAGVTQTPRYLIKTRGQQVTLSCSPISGHRSVSWYQQTPGQGLQFLFEYFSETQRNKGNFPGRFSGRQFSNSRSEMNVSTLELGDSALYLCASSLGGTVVKETQYFGPGTRLLVL.